The 3 T cell receptor beta chains below all came from one sample that was sequenced in a study of shared clonotypes between healthy human individuals (dated by TCRdb to 2020 to 2021). Libraries were made using the immunoSEQ multiplex PCR assay. TCRdb took over this immuneACCESS table, retaining in-frame rearrangements with V and J assigned. Such tables are incomplete; in checked studies, under half of the missing clones stem from an unresolved V gene, and the remainder is unexplained. This sample has 2.3 million or so clones in its table, and approximately 93% of those were observed once. About 0.37% of the sample is in the top ten clones. Input material: naive CD4+ T cells from PBMCs. Reading the label with the study, this specimen's cell subset or site is: CD45RA+ positively selected. The receptors here all came from a man younger than 35 in good health. Some clones in this sample may be carry-over from other donors' samples.

CDR3 sequence (DNA): TGTGCCAGCAGCGTAGAAGTCACCGGGGAGCTGTTTTTT. Translating gives CASSVEVTGELFF. The chain links TRBV9 to TRBJ2-2; D is uncertain. Trimming cost V 0 bases and J 4 bases, with 4 bases left between them. Per the germline V gene, CDR1 is SGDLS and CDR2 is YYNGEE. The CDR3 sequence is 13 residues long.

V is TRBV11-3 and J is TRBJ1-1, with a tentative D call TRBD1 (5 bases). Germline CDR1 SGHNT, CDR2 YENEEA. The CDR3 covers 16 residues. Trimming removed 5 bases from V and 1 base from J, with 17 bases in between. CDR3 nucleotide sequence: TGTGCCAGCAGCCTAGGGGTCGGGCGGGAGAACACTGAAGCTTTCTTT. The encoded protein is CASSLGVGRENTEAFF. Together with reference TRBV11-3 and TRBJ1-1, the CDR3 gives the full variable domain: EAGVVQSPRYKIIEKKQPVAFWCNPISGHNTLYWYLQNLGQGPELLIRYENEEAVDDSQLPKDRFSAERLKGVDSTLKIQPAELGDSAVYLCASSLGVGRENTEAFFGQGTRLTVV.

This chain joins TRBV2 and TRBJ1-5; TRBD1 matches at 7 bases. From germline, CDR1 is SNHLY and CDR2 FYNNEI. V was clipped by 8 bases and J by 1 base; unmatched bases: 8. The CDR3 covers 15 residues. CDR3 DNA: TGTGCCAGCCTGGAGGGGGCGCGGAGCAATCAGCCCCAGCATTTT. It yields the protein CASLEGARSNQPQHF.